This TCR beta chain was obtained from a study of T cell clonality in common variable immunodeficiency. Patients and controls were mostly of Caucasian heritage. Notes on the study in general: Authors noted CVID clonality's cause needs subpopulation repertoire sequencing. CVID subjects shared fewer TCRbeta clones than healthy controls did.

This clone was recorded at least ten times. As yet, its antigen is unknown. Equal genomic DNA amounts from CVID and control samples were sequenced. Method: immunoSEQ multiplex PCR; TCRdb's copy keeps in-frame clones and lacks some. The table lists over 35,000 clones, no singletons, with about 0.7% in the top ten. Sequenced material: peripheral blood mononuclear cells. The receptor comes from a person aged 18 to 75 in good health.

The CDR3: CASSFDRRAHEAFF. Incomplete CDR3 DNA: TGTGCCAGCAGCTTTGATCGGAGGGCACATGAA. This sequence joins TRBV7-9 and TRBJ1-1; no clear D. The sequence runs out 3 residues before the end of the CDR3; the remainder is reconstructed from the germline J gene. Trimming pared 3 bases from V and 7 bases from J, leaving 15 bases between. This CDR3 spans 14 amino acids. The germline V gene has CDR1 SEHNR and CDR2 FQNEAQ (reference sequence).